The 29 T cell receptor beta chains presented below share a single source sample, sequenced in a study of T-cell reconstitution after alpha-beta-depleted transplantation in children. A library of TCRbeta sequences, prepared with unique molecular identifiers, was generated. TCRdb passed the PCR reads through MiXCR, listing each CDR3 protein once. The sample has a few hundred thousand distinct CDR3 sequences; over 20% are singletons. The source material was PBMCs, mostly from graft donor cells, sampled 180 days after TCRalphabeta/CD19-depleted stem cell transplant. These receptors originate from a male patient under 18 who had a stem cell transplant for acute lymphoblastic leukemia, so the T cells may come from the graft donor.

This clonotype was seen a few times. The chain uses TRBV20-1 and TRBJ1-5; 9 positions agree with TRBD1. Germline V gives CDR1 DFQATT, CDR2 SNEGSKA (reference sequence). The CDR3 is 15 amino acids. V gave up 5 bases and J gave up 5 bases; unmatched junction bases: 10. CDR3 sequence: CSAPTGGGRDQPQHF. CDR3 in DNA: TGCAGTGCTCCTACAGGGGGCGGTAGGGATCAGCCCCAGCATTTT.

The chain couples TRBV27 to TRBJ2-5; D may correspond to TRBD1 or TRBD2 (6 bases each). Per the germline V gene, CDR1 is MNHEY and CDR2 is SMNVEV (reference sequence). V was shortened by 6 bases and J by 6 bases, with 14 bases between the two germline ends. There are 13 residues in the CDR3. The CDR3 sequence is CASSWGRGQTQYF. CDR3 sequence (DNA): TGTGCCAGCAGCTGGGGGCGGGGACAGACCCAGTACTTC.

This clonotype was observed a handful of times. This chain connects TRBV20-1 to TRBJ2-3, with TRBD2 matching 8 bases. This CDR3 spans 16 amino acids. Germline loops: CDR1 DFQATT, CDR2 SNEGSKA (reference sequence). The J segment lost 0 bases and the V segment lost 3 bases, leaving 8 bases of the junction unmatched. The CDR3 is CSASGRAGSSTDTQYF. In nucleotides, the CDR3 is TGCAGTGCTAGCGGGAGGGCCGGATCTAGCACAGATACGCAGTATTTT.

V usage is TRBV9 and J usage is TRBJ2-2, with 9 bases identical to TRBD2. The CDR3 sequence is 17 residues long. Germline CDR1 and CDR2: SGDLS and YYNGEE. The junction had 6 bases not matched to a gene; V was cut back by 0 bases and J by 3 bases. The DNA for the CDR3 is TGTGCCAGCAGCGTAGAGATTAGCGGGAGTTACACCGGGGAGCTGTTTTTT. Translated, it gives CASSVEISGSYTGELFF.

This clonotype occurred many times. CDR3 nucleotides: TGTGCCAGCAGCCTAGGGGTTGCCAAAAACATTCAGTACTTC. Translated, it gives CASSLGVAKNIQYF. The gene calls are TRBV7-6 and TRBJ2-4; tentatively, D is TRBD1 (5 bases). The CDR3 runs 14 residues. Trimming removed 5 bases at V and 1 base at J, with 9 bases between. CDR1 and CDR2 (germline): SGHVS, FNYEAQ.

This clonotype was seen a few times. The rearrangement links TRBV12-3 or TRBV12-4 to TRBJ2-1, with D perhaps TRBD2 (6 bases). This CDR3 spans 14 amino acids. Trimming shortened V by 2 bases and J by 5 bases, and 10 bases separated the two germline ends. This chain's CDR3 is CASSLTGAHNEQFF. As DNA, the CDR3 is TGTGCCAGCAGTTTAACGGGAGCCCACAATGAGCAGTTCTTC.

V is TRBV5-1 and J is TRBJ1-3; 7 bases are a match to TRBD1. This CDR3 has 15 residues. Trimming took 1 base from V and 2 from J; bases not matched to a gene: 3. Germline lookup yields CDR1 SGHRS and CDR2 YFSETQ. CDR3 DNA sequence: TGCGCCAGCAGCTTGACCACAGGGGCTGGAAACACCATATATTTT. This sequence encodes CASSLTTGAGNTIYF.

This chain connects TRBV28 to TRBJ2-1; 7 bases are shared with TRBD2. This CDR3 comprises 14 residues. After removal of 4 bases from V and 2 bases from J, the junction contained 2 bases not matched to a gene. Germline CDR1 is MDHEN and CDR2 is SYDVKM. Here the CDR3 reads CASSSSGAYNEQFF. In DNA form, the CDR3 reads TGTGCCAGCAGTTCTAGCGGAGCCTACAATGAGCAGTTCTTC.

Here the CDR3 reads CASSQVSDEQYF. DNA for the CDR3: TGCGCCAGCAGCCAAGTGTCAGACGAGCAGTACTTC. V usage is TRBV4-1 and J usage is TRBJ2-7; D ambiguous. The CDR3 length is 12 residues. The germline V gene encodes CDR1 MGHRA and CDR2 YSYEKL. V was cut by 1 base and J by 5 bases, with 6 bases left in between.

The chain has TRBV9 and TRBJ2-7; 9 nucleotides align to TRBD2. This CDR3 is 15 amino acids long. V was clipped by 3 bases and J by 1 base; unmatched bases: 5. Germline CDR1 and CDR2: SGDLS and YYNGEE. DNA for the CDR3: TGTGCCAGCAGCGCCGGGACTAGCCCATCCTACGAGCAGTACTTC. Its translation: CASSAGTSPSYEQYF. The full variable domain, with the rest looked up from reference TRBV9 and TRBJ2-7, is DSGVTQTPKHLITATGQRVTLRCSPRSGDLSVYWYQQSLDQGLQFLIQYYNGEERAKGNILERFSAQQFPDLHSELNLSSLELGDSALYFCASSAGTSPSYEQYFGPGTRLTVT.

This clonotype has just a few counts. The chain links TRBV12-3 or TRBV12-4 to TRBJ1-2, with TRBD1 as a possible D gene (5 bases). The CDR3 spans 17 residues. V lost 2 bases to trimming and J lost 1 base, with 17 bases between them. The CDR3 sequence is CASSLKRGWGINYGYTF. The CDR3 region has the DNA TGTGCCAGCAGTTTAAAGAGAGGCTGGGGGATTAACTATGGCTACACCTTC.

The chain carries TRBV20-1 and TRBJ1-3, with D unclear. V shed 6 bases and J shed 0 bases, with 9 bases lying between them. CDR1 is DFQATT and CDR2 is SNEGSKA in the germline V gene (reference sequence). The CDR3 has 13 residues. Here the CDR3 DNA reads TGCAGTGCCTCCCCGGGCTCTGGAAACACCATATATTTT. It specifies CSASPGSGNTIYF.

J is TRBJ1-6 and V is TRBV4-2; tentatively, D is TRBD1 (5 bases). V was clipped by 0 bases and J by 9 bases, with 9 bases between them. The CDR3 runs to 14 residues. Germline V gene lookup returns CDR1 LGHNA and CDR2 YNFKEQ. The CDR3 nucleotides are TGTGCCAGCAGCCAAGATTCGGGGGGTTCACCCCTCCACTTT. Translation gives CASSQDSGGSPLHF.

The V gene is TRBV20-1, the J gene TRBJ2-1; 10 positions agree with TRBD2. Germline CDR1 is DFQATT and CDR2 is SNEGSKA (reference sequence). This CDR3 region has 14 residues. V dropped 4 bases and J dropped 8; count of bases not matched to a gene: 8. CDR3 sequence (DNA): TGCAGTGCTAAAGGGCTAGCGGGAGTGTATGAGCAGTTCTTC. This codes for CSAKGLAGVYEQFF.

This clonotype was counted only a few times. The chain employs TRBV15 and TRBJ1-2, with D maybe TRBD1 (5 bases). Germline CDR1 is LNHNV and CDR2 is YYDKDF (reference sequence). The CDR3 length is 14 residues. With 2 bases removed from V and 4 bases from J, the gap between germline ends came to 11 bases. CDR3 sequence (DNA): TGTGCCACCAGCAGATACCAGGGAGGCTATGGCTACACCTTC. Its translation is CATSRYQGGYGYTF.

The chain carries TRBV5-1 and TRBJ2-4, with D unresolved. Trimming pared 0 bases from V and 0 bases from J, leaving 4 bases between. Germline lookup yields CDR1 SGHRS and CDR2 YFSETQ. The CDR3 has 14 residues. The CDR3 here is CASSLELAKNIQYF. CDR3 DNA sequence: TGCGCCAGCAGCTTGGAACTAGCCAAAAACATTCAGTACTTC.

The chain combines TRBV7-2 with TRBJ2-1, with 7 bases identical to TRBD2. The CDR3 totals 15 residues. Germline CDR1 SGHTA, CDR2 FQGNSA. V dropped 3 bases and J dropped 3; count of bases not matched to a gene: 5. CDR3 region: CASSFAGTIYNEQFF. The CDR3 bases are TGTGCCAGCAGCTTTGCCGGGACTATCTACAATGAGCAGTTCTTC.

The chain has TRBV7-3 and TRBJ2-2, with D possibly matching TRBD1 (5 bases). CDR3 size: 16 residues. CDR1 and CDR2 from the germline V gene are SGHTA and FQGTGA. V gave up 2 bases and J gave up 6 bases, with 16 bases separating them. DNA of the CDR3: TGTGCCAGCAGCTTAGCGCCCTTGATAGGGGCCGGGGAGCTGTTTTTT. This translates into CASSLAPLIGAGELFF.

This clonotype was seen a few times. Written as DNA, the CDR3 is TGCGCCAGCAGCCGTTATCGCGGGGGCCGCTACAATGAGCAGTTCTTC. This codes for CASSRYRGGRYNEQFF. The gene calls are TRBV5-1 and TRBJ2-1, with D perhaps matching TRBD2 (7 bases). Germline CDR1 is SGHRS and CDR2 is YFSETQ. Trimming removed 4 bases at V and 3 bases at J, with 17 bases between. The CDR3 totals 16 residues.

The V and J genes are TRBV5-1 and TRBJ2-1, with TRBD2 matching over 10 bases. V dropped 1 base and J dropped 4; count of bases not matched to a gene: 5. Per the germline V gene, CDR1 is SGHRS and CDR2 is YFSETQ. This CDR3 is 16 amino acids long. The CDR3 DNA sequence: TGCGCCAGCAGCTTGTCCGGACTAGCGGCTTACAATGAGCAGTTCTTC. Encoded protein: CASSLSGLAAYNEQFF.

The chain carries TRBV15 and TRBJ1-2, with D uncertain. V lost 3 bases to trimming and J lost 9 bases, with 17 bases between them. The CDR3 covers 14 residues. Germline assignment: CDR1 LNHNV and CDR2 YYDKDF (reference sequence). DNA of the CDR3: TGTGCCACCAGCAGTGGGTCCTCCGGGAGAAGCTACACCTTC. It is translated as CATSSGSSGRSYTF.

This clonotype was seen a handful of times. CDR3: CASSPTSLRSYEQYF. The CDR3 DNA reads TGCGCCAGCAGCCCGACTTCGCTTCGCTCGTACGAGCAGTACTTC. This chain joins TRBV5-1 and TRBJ2-7; D gene ambiguous. CDR3 length equals 15 residues. V was cut by 4 bases and J by 4 bases, with 18 bases left in between. Germline lookup yields CDR1 SGHRS and CDR2 YFSETQ.

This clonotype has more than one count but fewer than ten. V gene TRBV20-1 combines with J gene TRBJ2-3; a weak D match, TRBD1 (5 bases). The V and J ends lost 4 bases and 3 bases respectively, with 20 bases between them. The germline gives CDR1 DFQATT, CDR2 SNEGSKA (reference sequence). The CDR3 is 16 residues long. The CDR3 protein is CSAISDSQGLTDTQYF. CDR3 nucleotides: TGCAGTGCTATATCCGACAGTCAGGGCCTTACAGATACGCAGTATTTT.

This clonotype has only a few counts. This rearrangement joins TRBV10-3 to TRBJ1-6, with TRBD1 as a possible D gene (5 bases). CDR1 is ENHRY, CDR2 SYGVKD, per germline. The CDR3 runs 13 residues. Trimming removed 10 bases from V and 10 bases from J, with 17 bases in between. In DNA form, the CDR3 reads TGTGCCACCAGGGACGGAGGAAACTCACCCCTCCACTTT. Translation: CATRDGGNSPLHF.

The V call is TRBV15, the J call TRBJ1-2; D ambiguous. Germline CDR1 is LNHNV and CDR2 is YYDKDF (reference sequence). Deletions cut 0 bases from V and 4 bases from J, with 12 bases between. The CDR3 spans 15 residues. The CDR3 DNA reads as TGTGCCACCAGCAGAGATCGGCAGTCGATCTATGGCTACACCTTC. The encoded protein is CATSRDRQSIYGYTF.

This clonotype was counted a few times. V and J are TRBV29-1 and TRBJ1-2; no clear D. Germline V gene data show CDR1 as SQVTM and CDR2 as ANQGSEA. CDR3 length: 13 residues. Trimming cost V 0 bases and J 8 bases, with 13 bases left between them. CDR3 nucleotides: TGCAGCGTTGAAGATCGGCAGGCTGGGGGCTACACCTTC. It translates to CSVEDRQAGGYTF.

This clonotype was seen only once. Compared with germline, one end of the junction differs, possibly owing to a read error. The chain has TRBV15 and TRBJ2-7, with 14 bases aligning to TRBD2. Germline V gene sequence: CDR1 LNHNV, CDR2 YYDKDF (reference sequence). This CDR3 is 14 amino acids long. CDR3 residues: CATSRLGLAGEQHF. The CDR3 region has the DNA TGTGCCACCAGCAGGCTGGGACTAGCGGGGGAGCAGCACTTC.

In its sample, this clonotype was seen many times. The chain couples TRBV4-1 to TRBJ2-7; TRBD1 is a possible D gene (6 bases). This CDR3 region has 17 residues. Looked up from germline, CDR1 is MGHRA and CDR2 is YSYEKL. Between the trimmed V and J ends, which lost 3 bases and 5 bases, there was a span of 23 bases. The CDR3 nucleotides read TGCGCCAGCAGCCACGATGAGTCCGGGACACCGTCCAACGAGCAGTACTTC. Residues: CASSHDESGTPSNEQYF.

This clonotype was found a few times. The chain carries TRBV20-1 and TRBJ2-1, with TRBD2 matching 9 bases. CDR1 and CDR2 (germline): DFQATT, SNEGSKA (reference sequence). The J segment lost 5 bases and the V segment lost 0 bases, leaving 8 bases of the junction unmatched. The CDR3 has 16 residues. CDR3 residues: CSARDWEGLANNEQFF. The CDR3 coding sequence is TGCAGTGCTAGAGATTGGGAGGGACTAGCTAACAATGAGCAGTTCTTC.